This paragraph covers one T cell receptor (beta chain) sequence. CDR3 length: 14 residues. Germline lookup yields CDR1 SEHNR and CDR2 FQNEAQ (reference sequence). Trimming shortened V by 5 bases and J by 3 bases, and 11 bases separated the two germline ends. This sample is drawn from a study of blood T cell repertoires in COVID-19. Study-wide background: In each case, the material was cDNA or gDNA derived from T cells, B-cell-depleted T cells, or PBMCs.

Method: immunoSEQ multiplex PCR; TCRdb's copy keeps in-frame clones and lacks some. The table shows about 280,000 clones, with approximately 88% occurring only once. Clinical histories supplied by participants themselves formed the basis of cohort assignment. This sequence originates from a woman between 25 and 40 years old who had recovered from COVID-19. Material: PBMCs or T cells enriched from blood (not recorded which). The chain links TRBV7-9 to TRBJ1-5; D may be TRBD1 (5 bases). The CDR3: CASSPDSPNQPQHF. CDR3 coding DNA: TGTGCCAGCAGCCCCGACAGTCCCAATCAGCCCCAGCATTTT.